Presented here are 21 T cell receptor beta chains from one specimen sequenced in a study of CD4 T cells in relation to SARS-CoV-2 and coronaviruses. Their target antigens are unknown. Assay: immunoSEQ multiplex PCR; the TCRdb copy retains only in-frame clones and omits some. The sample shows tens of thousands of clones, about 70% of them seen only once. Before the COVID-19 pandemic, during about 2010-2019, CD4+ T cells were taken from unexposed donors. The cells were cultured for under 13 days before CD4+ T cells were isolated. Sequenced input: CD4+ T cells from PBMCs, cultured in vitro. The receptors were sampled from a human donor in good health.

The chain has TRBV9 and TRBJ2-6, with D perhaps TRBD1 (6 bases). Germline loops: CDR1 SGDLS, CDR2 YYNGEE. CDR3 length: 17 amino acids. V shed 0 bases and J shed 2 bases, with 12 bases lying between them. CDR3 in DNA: TGTGCCAGCAGCGTAGGCGCAGGGGTGGCTGGGGCCAACGTCCTGACTTTC. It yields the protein CASSVGAGVAGANVLTF.

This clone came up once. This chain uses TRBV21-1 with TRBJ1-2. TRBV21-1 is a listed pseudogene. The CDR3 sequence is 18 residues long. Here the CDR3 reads CASSDQRPGPKRYYGYTF. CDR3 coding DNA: TGTGCCAGCAGCGACCAGCGACCGGGTCCCAAGAGGTACTATGGCTACACCTTC.

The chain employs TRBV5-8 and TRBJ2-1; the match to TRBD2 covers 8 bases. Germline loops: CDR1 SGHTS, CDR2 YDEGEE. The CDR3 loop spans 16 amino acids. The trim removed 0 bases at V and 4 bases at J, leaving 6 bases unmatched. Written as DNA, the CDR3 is TGTGCCAGCAGCTTGGGTCTAGCGGGTACTTACAATGAGCAGTTCTTC. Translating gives CASSLGLAGTYNEQFF. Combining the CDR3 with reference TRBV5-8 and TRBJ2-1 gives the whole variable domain EAGVTQSPTHLIKTRGQQATLRCSPISGHTSVYWYQQALGLGLQFLLWYDEGEERNRGNFPPRFSGRQFPNYSSELNVNALELEDSALYLCASSLGLAGTYNEQFFGPGTRLTVL.

CDR3 loop: CASTAQGGEKLFF. CDR3 coding DNA: TGTGCCAGTACGGCGCAGGGGGGTGAAAAACTGTTTTTT. The chain carries TRBV19 and TRBJ1-4, with 7 bases matching TRBD1. The length of the CDR3 is 13 residues. Losses at the gene ends were 7 bases for V and 7 bases for J; bases not matched to a gene: 6. Germline-derived CDR1 and CDR2 are LNHDA and SQIVND (reference sequence).

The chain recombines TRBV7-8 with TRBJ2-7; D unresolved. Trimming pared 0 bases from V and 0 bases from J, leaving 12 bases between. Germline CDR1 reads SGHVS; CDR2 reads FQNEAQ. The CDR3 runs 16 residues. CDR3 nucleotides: TGTGCCAGCAGCTTAGCGGGTACCGGCAGCTCCTACGAGCAGTACTTC. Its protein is CASSLAGTGSSYEQYF. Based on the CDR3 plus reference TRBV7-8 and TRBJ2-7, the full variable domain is GAGVSQSPRYKVAKRGQDVALRCDPISGHVSLFWYQQALGQGPEFLTYFQNEAQLDKSGLPSDRFFAERPEGSVSTLKIQRTQQEDSAVYLCASSLAGTGSSYEQYFGPGTRLTVT.

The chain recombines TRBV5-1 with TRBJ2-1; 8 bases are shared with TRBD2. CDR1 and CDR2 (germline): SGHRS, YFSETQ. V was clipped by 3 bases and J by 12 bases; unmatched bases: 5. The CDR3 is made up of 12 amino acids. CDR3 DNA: TGCGCCAGCAGCTCCCAGCGGGGGTGGCAGTTCTTC. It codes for CASSSQRGWQFF.

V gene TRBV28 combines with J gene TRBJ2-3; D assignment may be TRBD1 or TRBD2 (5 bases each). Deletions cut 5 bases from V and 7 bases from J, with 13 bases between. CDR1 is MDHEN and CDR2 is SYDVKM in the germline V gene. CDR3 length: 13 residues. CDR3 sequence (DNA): TGTGCCAGCAGTCTACCGGGGACCAATACGCAGTATTTT. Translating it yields CASSLPGTNTQYF.

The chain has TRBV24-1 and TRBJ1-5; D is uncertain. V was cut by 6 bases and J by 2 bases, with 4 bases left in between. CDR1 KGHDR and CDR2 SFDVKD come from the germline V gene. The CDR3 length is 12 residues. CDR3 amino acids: CATSSGNQPQHF. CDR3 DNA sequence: TGTGCCACCAGTTCAGGCAATCAGCCCCAGCATTTT.

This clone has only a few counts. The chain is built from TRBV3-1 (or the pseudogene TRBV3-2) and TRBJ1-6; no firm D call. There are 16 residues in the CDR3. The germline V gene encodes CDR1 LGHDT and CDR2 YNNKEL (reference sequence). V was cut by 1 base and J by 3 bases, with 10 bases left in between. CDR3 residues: CASSQGYANYNSPLHF. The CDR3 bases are TGTGCCAGCAGCCAAGGGTACGCAAACTATAATTCACCCCTCCACTTT.

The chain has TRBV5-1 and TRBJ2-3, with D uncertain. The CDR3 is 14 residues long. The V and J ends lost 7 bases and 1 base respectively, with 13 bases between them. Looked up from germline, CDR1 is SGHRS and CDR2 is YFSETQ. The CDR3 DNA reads TGCGCCAGCGGCCCTGGGCAGGGCACAGATACGCAGTATTTT. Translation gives CASGPGQGTDTQYF.

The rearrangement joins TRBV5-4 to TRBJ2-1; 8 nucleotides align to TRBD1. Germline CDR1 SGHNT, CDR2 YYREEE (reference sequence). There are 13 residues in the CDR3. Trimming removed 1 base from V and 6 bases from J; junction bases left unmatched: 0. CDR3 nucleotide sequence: TGTGCCAGCAGCTTGACAGGGGGCAATGAGCAGTTCTTC. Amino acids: CASSLTGGNEQFF.

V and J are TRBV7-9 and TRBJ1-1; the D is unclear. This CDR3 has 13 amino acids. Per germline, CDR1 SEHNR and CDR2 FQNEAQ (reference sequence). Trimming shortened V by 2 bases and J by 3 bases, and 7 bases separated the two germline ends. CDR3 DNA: TGTGCCAGCAGCTTAACATTGGACACTGAAGCTTTCTTT. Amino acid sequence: CASSLTLDTEAFF.

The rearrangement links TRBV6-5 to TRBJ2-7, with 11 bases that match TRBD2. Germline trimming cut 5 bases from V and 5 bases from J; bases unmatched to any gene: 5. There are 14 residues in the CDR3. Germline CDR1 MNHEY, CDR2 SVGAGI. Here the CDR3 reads CASSPLAGVNEQYF. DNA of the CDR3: TGTGCCAGCAGTCCACTAGCGGGAGTTAACGAGCAGTACTTC.

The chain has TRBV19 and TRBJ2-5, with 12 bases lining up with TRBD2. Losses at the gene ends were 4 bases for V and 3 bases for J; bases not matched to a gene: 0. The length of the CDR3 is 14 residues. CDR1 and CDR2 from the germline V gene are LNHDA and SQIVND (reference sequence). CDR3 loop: CASSRTSGKETQYF. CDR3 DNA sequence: TGTGCCAGTAGTAGGACTAGCGGGAAAGAGACCCAGTACTTC.

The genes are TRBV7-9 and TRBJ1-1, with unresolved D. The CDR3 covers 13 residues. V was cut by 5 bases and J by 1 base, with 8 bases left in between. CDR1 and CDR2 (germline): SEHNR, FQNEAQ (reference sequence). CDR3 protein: CASSQQTNTEAFF. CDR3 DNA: TGTGCCAGCAGCCAACAGACGAACACTGAAGCTTTCTTT.

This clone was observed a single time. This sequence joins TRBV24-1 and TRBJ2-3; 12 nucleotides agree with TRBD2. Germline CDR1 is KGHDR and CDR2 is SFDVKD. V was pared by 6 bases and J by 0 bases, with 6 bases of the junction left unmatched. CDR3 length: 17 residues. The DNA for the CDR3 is TGTGCCACCAGTACTAGCGGGAGGACTACTAGCACAGATACGCAGTATTTT. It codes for CATSTSGRTTSTDTQYF.

The chain's CDR3 is CASSQRTVNTGELFF. In DNA, the CDR3 is TGTGCCAGCAGCCAACGGACAGTGAACACCGGGGAGCTGTTTTTT. This chain joins TRBV2 and TRBJ2-2; TRBD1 might be the D (6 bases). Germline V gene sequence: CDR1 SNHLY, CDR2 FYNNEI. The V end was cut by 6 bases, the J end by 1 base, with 12 bases between. The CDR3 is 15 amino acids. Based on the CDR3 plus reference TRBV2 and TRBJ2-2, the full variable domain is EPEVTQTPSHQVTQMGQEVILRCVPISNHLYFYWYRQILGQKVEFLVSFYNNEISEKSEIFDDQFSVERPDGSNFTLKIRSTKLEDSAMYFCASSQRTVNTGELFFGEGSRLTVL.

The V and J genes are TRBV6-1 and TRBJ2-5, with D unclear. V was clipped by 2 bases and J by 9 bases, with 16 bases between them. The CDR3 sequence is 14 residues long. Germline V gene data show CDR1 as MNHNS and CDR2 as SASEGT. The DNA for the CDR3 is TGTGCCAGCAGTGAATTGGGTGTCCGCCCGGCCCAGTACTTC. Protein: CASSELGVRPAQYF.

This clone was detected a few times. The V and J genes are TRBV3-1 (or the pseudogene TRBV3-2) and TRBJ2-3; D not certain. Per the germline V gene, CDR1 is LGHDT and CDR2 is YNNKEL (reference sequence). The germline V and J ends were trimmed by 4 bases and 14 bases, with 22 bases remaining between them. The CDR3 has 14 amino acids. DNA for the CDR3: TGTGCCAGCAGCCTCCGAGGTGCTAAAGAACTTCTGTATTTT. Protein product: CASSLRGAKELLYF.

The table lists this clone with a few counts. CDR3 amino acids: CASSEGQPSSPLHF. In DNA, the CDR3 is TGTGCCAGCAGTGAAGGACAGCCAAGTTCACCCCTCCACTTT. The chain is built from TRBV6-1 and TRBJ1-6; tentative D call: TRBD1 (5 bases). Germline CDR1 is MNHNS and CDR2 is SASEGT. Trimming pared 1 base from V and 9 bases from J, leaving 10 bases between. CDR3 size: 14 residues.

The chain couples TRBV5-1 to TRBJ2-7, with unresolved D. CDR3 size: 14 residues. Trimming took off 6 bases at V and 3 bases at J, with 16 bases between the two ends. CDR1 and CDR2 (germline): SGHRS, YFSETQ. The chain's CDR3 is CASTPEALGYEQYF. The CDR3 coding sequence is TGCGCCAGCACCCCCGAAGCTCTAGGCTACGAGCAGTACTTC. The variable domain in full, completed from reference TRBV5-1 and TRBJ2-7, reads KAGVTQTPRYLIKTRGQQVTLSCSPISGHRSVSWYQQTPGQGLQFLFEYFSETQRNKGNFPGRFSGRQFSNSRSEMNVSTLELGDSALYLCASTPEALGYEQYFGPGTRLTVT.